A single sample gave rise to the 30 T cell receptor beta chains below, sequenced in a study of shared clonotypes between healthy human individuals. Only in-frame clones appear in the TCRdb table, and some are missing; sequencing was by immunoSEQ multiplex PCR. Of under 1,900,000 clones listed, 98% are singletons. Sequencing input: naive CD4+ T cells sorted from blood. Specified subset: CD45RA+ positively selected. Every receptor here comes from a man aged 25 to 40 in good health.

This rearrangement joins TRBV5-4 to TRBJ2-5, with 11 bases matching TRBD2. The V segment lost 5 bases and the J segment 3 bases; nucleotides outside the gene matches: 12. Germline assignment: CDR1 SGHNT and CDR2 YYREEE (reference sequence). The length of the CDR3 is 17 residues. DNA of the CDR3: TGTGCCAGCAGTTTTAACCCCGGGACTAGCGGAAAAGAGACCCAGTACTTC. Translating gives CASSFNPGTSGKETQYF.

DNA for the CDR3: TGTGCCAGCGGTCCGGCGGATCAGCCCCAGCATTTT. Translated: CASGPADQPQHF. The chain uses TRBV28 and TRBJ1-5; D remains ambiguous. This CDR3 contains 12 residues. Germline lookup yields CDR1 MDHEN and CDR2 SYDVKM. Trimming left V 8 bases short and J 5 bases short, with 10 bases between.

The J gene is TRBJ2-7, the V gene TRBV9; D is unresolved. The germline gives CDR1 SGDLS, CDR2 YYNGEE. Trimming shortened V by 0 bases and J by 9 bases, and 13 bases separated the two germline ends. The CDR3 consists of 13 residues. The CDR3 bases are TGTGCCAGCAGCGTAGATTCACCGGCCAGGCAGTACTTC. It is translated as CASSVDSPARQYF. The full variable domain, with the rest looked up from reference TRBV9 and TRBJ2-7, is DSGVTQTPKHLITATGQRVTLRCSPRSGDLSVYWYQQSLDQGLQFLIQYYNGEERAKGNILERFSAQQFPDLHSELNLSSLELGDSALYFCASSVDSPARQYFGPGTRLTVT.

This rearrangement joins TRBV4-3 to TRBJ2-5, with D perhaps matching TRBD2 (6 bases). Germline CDR1 is LGHNA and CDR2 is YSLEER. V was clipped by 0 bases and J by 4 bases, with 15 bases between them. The CDR3 sequence is 16 residues long. The CDR3: CASSQEGTPGGETQYF. CDR3 sequence (DNA): TGCGCCAGCAGCCAAGAGGGAACACCCGGGGGAGAGACCCAGTACTTC.

As regards this clone: The identical CDR3 is also encoded by other nucleotide sequences in the sample. The chain joins TRBV7-8 to TRBJ1-5; maybe TRBD1 (5 bases). CDR3 size: 13 residues. The germline V gene encodes CDR1 SGHVS and CDR2 FQNEAQ. Trimming took off 5 bases at V and 6 bases at J, with 11 bases between the two ends. The CDR3, as DNA: TGTGCCAGCAGCCTCAGCGGGGGTCAGCCCCAGCATTTT. Protein: CASSLSGGQPQHF.

The chain is built from TRBV10-3 and TRBJ2-5; 9 nucleotides align to TRBD2. The length of the CDR3 is 18 residues. Trimming cost V 6 bases and J 3 bases; bases outside gene matches: 17. Per germline, CDR1 ENHRY and CDR2 SYGVKD. CDR3: CAISPLGTGLAVEETQYF. CDR3 DNA: TGTGCCATCAGCCCCCTGGGGACGGGACTAGCTGTGGAAGAGACCCAGTACTTC.

The chain couples TRBV5-1 to TRBJ2-5, with TRBD1 matching 7 bases. J gave up 2 bases and V 3 bases, and 4 bases lay outside the gene matches. This CDR3 is built from 14 residues. Germline-derived CDR1 and CDR2 are SGHRS and YFSETQ. The CDR3 sequence is CASSSPGQQETQYF. As DNA, the CDR3 is TGCGCCAGCAGCTCGCCGGGACAGCAAGAGACCCAGTACTTC.

The J gene is TRBJ2-7, the V gene TRBV2; TRBD1 aligns across 7 bases. The CDR3 runs to 14 residues. J was trimmed by 0 bases and V by 9 bases; bases with no gene match: 8. Germline V gives CDR1 SNHLY, CDR2 FYNNEI. CDR3: CARSQGKSSYEQYF. The CDR3 DNA reads TGTGCCAGGTCACAGGGGAAGAGCTCCTACGAGCAGTACTTC.

This clone has a single count. CDR3 sequence: CASSRTGTFVETQYF. Written as DNA, the CDR3 is TGTGCCAGCAGCCGAACGGGGACTTTTGTCGAGACCCAGTACTTC. The J gene is TRBJ2-5, the V gene TRBV5-4, with D possibly TRBD2 on 6 matching bases. This CDR3 has 15 amino acids. From germline, CDR1 is SGHNT and CDR2 YYREEE (reference sequence). V was trimmed by 4 bases and J by 5 bases, leaving 18 bases between them.

V usage is TRBV12-1 and J usage is TRBJ1-4. TRBV12-1 has pseudogene status. This CDR3 is 14 amino acids long. CDR3 sequence: CASTIAGITEKLFF. The CDR3 DNA reads TGTGCCAGCACCATCGCGGGGATAACTGAAAAACTGTTTTTT.

This rearrangement joins TRBV6-5 to TRBJ2-7, with TRBD1 matching over 7 bases. The CDR3 length is 14 residues. Losses at the gene ends were 6 bases for V and 5 bases for J; bases not matched to a gene: 10. Germline values: CDR1 MNHEY, CDR2 SVGAGI. Written as DNA, the CDR3 is TGTGCCAGCAGCACAGGGGCCCAGGCGAACGAGCAGTACTTC. It encodes CASSTGAQANEQYF.

This chain uses TRBV6-5 with TRBJ1-5; no clear D. CDR1 MNHEY and CDR2 SVGAGI come from the germline V gene. V lost 2 bases and J 6 bases, leaving 11 bases between the germline ends. The CDR3 consists of 14 residues. CDR3 DNA sequence: TGTGCCAGCAGTTACAGAAGGGTAACTCAGCCCCAGCATTTT. It codes for CASSYRRVTQPQHF.

This chain joins TRBV5-1 and TRBJ2-7; 7 positions match TRBD2. There are 15 residues in the CDR3. V lost 1 base, J lost 3 bases, and 7 bases stayed unmatched. Germline V gene data show CDR1 as SGHRS and CDR2 as YFSETQ. The CDR3 DNA reads TGCGCCAGCAGCTTGTGGGAGGGCGGTAACTACGAGCAGTACTTC. It encodes CASSLWEGGNYEQYF.

The chain recombines TRBV29-1 with TRBJ1-3; 9 bases line up with TRBD1. Germline V lookup: CDR1 SQVTM, CDR2 ANQGSEA. The ends lost 7 bases at V and 2 bases at J; junction bases unmatched: 3. This CDR3 contains 13 residues. In DNA form, the CDR3 reads TGCAGCGGTCGACAGGGGGCTGGAAACACCATATATTTT. This translates into CSGRQGAGNTIYF.

The chain uses TRBV19 and TRBJ2-1; perhaps TRBD2 as D (5 bases). This CDR3 spans 13 amino acids. The germline V gene encodes CDR1 LNHDA and CDR2 SQIVND (reference sequence). Trimming shortened V by 2 bases and J by 8 bases, and 10 bases separated the two germline ends. The CDR3 is CASSILALHEQFF. The DNA of the CDR3 is TGTGCCAGTAGTATACTAGCCCTCCATGAGCAGTTCTTC.

Comment on this clone: Other nucleotide sequences from this sample produce the same CDR3. This chain links TRBV5-1 with TRBJ1-2; D remains ambiguous. Germline lookup yields CDR1 SGHRS and CDR2 YFSETQ. Trimming cost V 4 bases and J 2 bases, with 12 bases left between them. The CDR3 consists of 14 residues. DNA of the CDR3: TGCGCCAGCAGCCCACCCCAAGCGAACTATGGCTACACCTTC. The encoded protein is CASSPPQANYGYTF.

The chain links TRBV28 to TRBJ2-5; tentative D call: TRBD1 (6 bases). Trimming stripped 7 bases from V and 6 bases from J, with 18 bases between. This CDR3 is built from 14 residues. Germline-derived CDR1 and CDR2 are MDHEN and SYDVKM. This CDR3 is CASNQQGPGKTQYF. As DNA, the CDR3 is TGTGCCAGCAACCAACAGGGCCCAGGGAAGACCCAGTACTTC.

The chain links TRBV19 to TRBJ1-1; 8 bases map to TRBD1. Germline values: CDR1 LNHDA, CDR2 SQIVND (reference sequence). V was clipped by 8 bases and J by 3 bases; unmatched bases: 2. The CDR3 totals 12 residues. CDR3 residues: CASWDRHTEAFF. For the CDR3, the DNA is TGTGCCAGTTGGGACAGGCACACTGAAGCTTTCTTT.

CDR3 in amino acids: CASSPLGLAGRETQYF. CDR3 DNA: TGCGCCAGCAGCCCCCTCGGACTAGCGGGAAGGGAGACCCAGTACTTC. This chain joins TRBV4-1 and TRBJ2-5, with TRBD2 matching over 12 bases. The CDR3 sequence is 16 residues long. The V segment lost 4 bases and the J segment 5 bases; nucleotides outside the gene matches: 8. The V gene's germline CDR1 is MGHRA and CDR2 YSYEKL.

The V and J genes are TRBV2 and TRBJ2-1; TRBD1 aligns across 10 bases. CDR1 and CDR2 from the germline V gene are SNHLY and FYNNEI. Trimming removed 7 bases from V and 6 bases from J; junction bases left unmatched: 12. The CDR3 is made up of 16 amino acids. The chain's CDR3 is CASTALRGQGTNEQFF. CDR3 bases: TGTGCCAGCACAGCGTTAAGGGGACAGGGGACCAATGAGCAGTTCTTC.

The V and J genes are TRBV5-4 and TRBJ2-6, with D possibly TRBD1 on 6 matching bases. Germline CDR1 SGHNT, CDR2 YYREEE (reference sequence). Trimming pared 0 bases from V and 0 bases from J, leaving 16 bases between. The CDR3 sequence is 19 residues long. CDR3 coding DNA: TGTGCCAGCAGCTTGGGATCTGGACAGTTAGCCTCTGGGGCCAACGTCCTGACTTTC. Residues: CASSLGSGQLASGANVLTF. Full variable domain (remainder filled in from reference TRBV5-4 and TRBJ2-6): ETGVTQSPTHLIKTRGQQVTLRCSSQSGHNTVSWYQQALGQGPQFIFQYYREEENGRGNFPPRFSGLQFPNYSSELNVNALELDDSALYLCASSLGSGQLASGANVLTFGAGSRLTVL.

The chain joins TRBV6-5 to TRBJ2-7, with 9 bases aligning to TRBD1. Germline V lookup: CDR1 MNHEY, CDR2 SVGAGI. Unmatched junction bases numbered 6, after V lost 0 bases and J lost 6 bases. This CDR3 is 15 amino acids long. The CDR3 loop reads CASSYSQGALLEQYF. The DNA of the CDR3 is TGTGCCAGCAGTTACTCACAGGGGGCGCTTCTCGAGCAGTACTTC.

This chain uses TRBV6-1 with TRBJ1-2, with 7 bases matching TRBD1. V trimming: 2 bases; J trimming: 9 bases; junction bases outside the gene matches: 9. CDR3 length: 14 residues. Germline V CDR1 and CDR2: MNHNS, SASEGT. The CDR3 spells CASSEIEGAFSYTF. The CDR3, as DNA: TGTGCCAGCAGTGAAATTGAGGGGGCCTTCAGCTACACCTTC.

This clone was counted once. The chain is built from TRBV18 and TRBJ1-2; D might be TRBD1 (6 bases). The CDR3 has 16 amino acids. CDR1 is KGHSH and CDR2 is LQKENI in the germline V gene. V gave up 3 bases and J gave up 3 bases, with 17 bases separating them. Here the CDR3 reads CASSPDSGQTDYGYTF. The CDR3 region has the DNA TGTGCCAGCTCACCCGACTCGGGACAAACGGACTATGGCTACACCTTC.

This sequence joins TRBV7-8 and TRBJ1-4; TRBD1 agrees at 7 bases. V dropped 1 base and J dropped 9; count of bases not matched to a gene: 11. In germline, CDR1 is SGHVS, CDR2 FQNEAQ. This CDR3 has 16 amino acids. CDR3 DNA sequence: TGTGCCAGCAGCTTAGAAGGGGCAGGGGGAGGTAAAAAACTGTTTTTT. Residues: CASSLEGAGGGKKLFF.

The chain couples TRBV5-1 to TRBJ2-7; 8 bases line up with TRBD2. The V and J ends lost 3 bases and 3 bases, in that order; junction bases with no gene match: 8. The CDR3 contains 15 residues. Germline-derived CDR1 and CDR2 are SGHRS and YFSETQ. The CDR3 spells CASSWLGTRVYEQYF. In DNA, the CDR3 is TGCGCCAGCAGCTGGTTAGGGACTAGGGTCTACGAGCAGTACTTC.

The chain recombines TRBV14 with TRBJ1-1, with TRBD1 identical over 8 bases. In germline, CDR1 is SGHDN, CDR2 FVKESK. This CDR3 contains 15 residues. V lost 3 bases and J lost 3; bases outside the gene matches: 6. The DNA of the CDR3 is TGTGCCAGCAGCCAGAGGACAGGGCAGGACACTGAAGCTTTCTTT. Protein sequence: CASSQRTGQDTEAFF. The entire variable domain, with the rest obtained from reference TRBV14 and TRBJ1-1, is as follows: EAGVTQFPSHSVIEKGQTVTLRCDPISGHDNLYWYRRVMGKEIKFLLHFVKESKQDESGMPNNRFLAERTGGTYSTLKVQPAELEDSGVYFCASSQRTGQDTEAFFGQGTRLTVV.

The genes are TRBV18 and TRBJ2-5, with D possibly matching TRBD1 (5 bases). Trimming cost V 5 bases and J 0 bases, with 13 bases left between them. CDR3 length: 15 residues. Germline V gene data show CDR1 as KGHSH and CDR2 as LQKENI. The CDR3 DNA reads TGTGCCAGCTCAGTGGACAAACGAAACCAAGAGACCCAGTACTTC. Amino acid sequence: CASSVDKRNQETQYF. The full variable domain, its missing parts supplied by reference TRBV18 and TRBJ2-5, is NAGVMQNPRHLVRRRGQEARLRCSPMKGHSHVYWYRQLPEEGLKFMVYLQKENIIDESGMPKERFSAEFPKEGPSILRIQQVVRGDSAAYFCASSVDKRNQETQYFGPGTRLLVL.

The chain uses TRBV2 and TRBJ1-4; D unresolved. The germline CDR1 and CDR2 sequences are SNHLY and FYNNEI. The CDR3 runs to 16 residues. V was trimmed by 6 bases and J by 8 bases, leaving 22 bases between them. This CDR3 reads CASRDPSVAGKEKLFF. In DNA, the CDR3 is TGTGCCAGCAGGGACCCGTCTGTCGCGGGGAAGGAAAAACTGTTTTTT.

The CDR3 loop reads CASSLYRLAASSGEQYF. DNA of the CDR3: TGTGCCAGCAGTTTATACAGACTAGCCGCCTCCTCGGGAGAGCAGTACTTC. The V and J genes are TRBV27 and TRBJ2-7; the match to TRBD2 covers 7 bases. The V gene end was trimmed by 1 base and the J gene end by 7 bases; junction bases not matched to a gene: 16. This CDR3 is 17 amino acids long. The germline V gene encodes CDR1 MNHEY and CDR2 SMNVEV (reference sequence).